This T cell receptor (beta chain) was found in a study of cytomegalovirus exposure and HLA in healthy donors. Whole-study results and caveats: Highest at DRB1 and lowest at HLA-C, TCR association rates differed among HLA loci in a later analysis. The classifier reportedly diagnosed cytomegalovirus status with high specificity and sensitivity. When a later analysis compared HLA-associated TCR beta chains with equally common others, the HLA-associated chains turned out to be more clonally expanded and to have lower generation probabilities.

Vbeta (60) and Jbeta (13) primers were used in the PCR. TCRdb's copy holds only in-frame clones and misses some; the assay was immunoSEQ multiplex PCR. The sample includes roughly 120,000 clones, 80% of them seen just once. Comment on this clone: Antigen specificity is unknown.

Per the germline V gene, CDR1 is SGHAT and CDR2 is FQNNGV. The CDR3 has 14 amino acids. V lost 1 base and J lost 4, with 10 bases in between. Material: PBMCs. The rearrangement joins TRBV11-2 to TRBJ1-2; D is undetermined. The source is a female donor in good health and CMV-seropositive. In DNA form, the CDR3 reads TGTGCCAGCAGCTTAGGGACTGGATTCTATGGCTACACCTTC. It codes for CASSLGTGFYGYTF.